This record covers a single TCR beta chain. Its antigen is currently unknown. Healthy Caucasian individuals from Russia aged roughly 6 to 90 served as donors. For every donor, a draw yielded 7.5 to 10 milliliters of peripheral blood. The data were taken from a study of blood T cells in healthy people across ages. Whole-study results and caveats: Bulk PBMC profiling left naive and antigen-experienced comparisons inconclusive. Comparison with aged donors showed that long-lived donors had more naive CD4+ cells and higher diversity.

Germline loops: CDR1 SGDLS, CDR2 YYNGEE. The CDR3 is made up of 15 amino acids. V lost 3 bases and J lost 0; bases outside the gene matches: 6. For the second PCR, which ran for roughly 6 to 12 cycles, a sample-barcoded 5' primer and a J-beta primer mix were used. TCRdb itself ran the 5' RACE reads through MiXCR, one entry per CDR3 protein. The sample carries over 700,000 distinct CDR3 sequences, 53% recorded once. The genes are TRBV9 and TRBJ2-7; 7 positions match TRBD2. This TCR was recovered from a man older than 75 in good health. The sequencing input was blood. CDR3 sequence (DNA): TGTGCCAGCAGCGCGGGACTACCCGCCTCCTACGAGCAGTACTTC. This sequence encodes CASSAGLPASYEQYF.